This T cell receptor beta chain was sequenced in a study of shared clonotypes between healthy human individuals. The assay was run at deep level. Clones were read by immunoSEQ multiplex PCR, and TCRdb kept only the in-frame ones, dropping some. Of under 650,000 clones in the sample, 95% to 97% are singletons; the top ten hold 0.06%. Germline assignment: CDR1 SQVTM and CDR2 ANQGSEA. V shed 7 bases and J shed 1 base, with 20 bases lying between them. This CDR3 has 16 amino acids. This TCR derives from a woman aged 25 to 45 in good health. The chain is built from TRBV29-1 and TRBJ2-4; D possibly corresponds to TRBD2 (5 bases). The sequenced sample consisted of naive CD4+ T cells sorted from blood. Documented subset: CD45RA+ positively selected. CDR3 DNA sequence: TGCAGCGCTACTAATGCACGGGATTGGGCCAAAAACATTCAGTACTTC. Translating it yields CSATNARDWAKNIQYF.